These 21 T cell receptor beta chains were all obtained from the same sample, sequenced in a study of OX40 agonist ivuxolimab in advanced cancers. Sequencing used immunoSEQ multiplex PCR; TCRdb keeps in-frame clones, though not all of them. The sample comprises about 28,000 clones, approximately 84% of which are singletons, and roughly a quarter rests with the top ten. Sequenced material: CD4+ or CD8+ T cells sorted from blood, taken in a trial of the OX40 agonist ivuxolimab. The receptor set was obtained from an adult with an advanced solid tumor such as melanoma, head and neck, liver or kidney cancer.

The gene calls are TRBV30 and TRBJ2-5, with 9 bases matching TRBD1. V lost 6 bases, J lost 5 bases, and 10 bases stayed unmatched. The CDR3 covers 14 residues. Per germline, CDR1 GTSNPN and CDR2 SVGIG (reference sequence). This CDR3 reads CACYLGTGSETQYF. CDR3 in DNA: TGTGCCTGTTACCTAGGGACAGGGTCGGAGACCCAGTACTTC.

This chain links TRBV19 with TRBJ2-1; 11 bases fit TRBD2. This CDR3 is built from 15 residues. J was trimmed by 3 bases and V by 3 bases; bases with no gene match: 1. CDR1 is LNHDA, CDR2 SQIVND, per germline (reference sequence). In DNA, the CDR3 is TGTGCCAGTAGTATTGGGACTAGCGGCTACAATGAGCAGTTCTTC. Protein sequence: CASSIGTSGYNEQFF.

This chain connects TRBV7-9 to TRBJ1-4; no reliable D call. Germline V CDR1 and CDR2: SEHNR, FQNEAQ (reference sequence). The CDR3 has 16 residues. The germline V and J ends were trimmed by 3 bases and 4 bases, with 15 bases remaining between them. CDR3 sequence: CASSFLGSTHNEKLFF. The CDR3 region has the DNA TGTGCCAGCAGCTTTCTGGGGAGTACGCATAATGAAAAACTGTTTTTT. Based on the CDR3 plus reference TRBV7-9 and TRBJ1-4, the full variable domain is DTGVSQNPRHKITKRGQNVTFRCDPISEHNRLYWYRQTLGQGPEFLTYFQNEAQLEKSRLLSDRFSAERPKGSFSTLEIQRTEQGDSAMYLCASSFLGSTHNEKLFFGSGTQLSVL.

The V gene is TRBV4-1, the J gene TRBJ1-2; maybe TRBD1 (6 bases). The V and J ends lost 2 bases and 4 bases respectively, with 17 bases between them. From germline, CDR1 is MGHRA and CDR2 YSYEKL. The CDR3 consists of 16 residues. The CDR3 sequence: CASSQIWMGGSYGYTF. As DNA, the CDR3 is TGCGCCAGCAGCCAAATATGGATGGGGGGCTCCTATGGCTACACCTTC.

The V and J genes are TRBV12-5 and TRBJ1-5; D is undetermined. Trimming removed 8 bases at V and 2 bases at J, with 7 bases between. Germline lookup yields CDR1 LGHNT and CDR2 FRNRAP. CDR3 length: 12 amino acids. CDR3 sequence: CASPRGNQPQHF. The DNA for the CDR3 is TGTGCTAGTCCGAGGGGCAATCAGCCCCAGCATTTT. Drawing the rest from reference TRBV12-5 and TRBJ1-5, the complete variable domain is DARVTQTPRHKVTEMGQEVTMRCQPILGHNTVFWYRQTMMQGLELLAYFRNRAPLDDSGMPKDRFSAEMPDATLATLKIQPSEPRDSAVYFCASPRGNQPQHFGDGTRLSIL.

The chain joins TRBV19 to TRBJ2-1, with 8 bases matching TRBD2. The CDR3 totals 15 residues. V was pared by 3 bases and J by 4 bases, with 5 bases of the junction left unmatched. Germline assignment: CDR1 LNHDA and CDR2 SQIVND (reference sequence). CDR3 in amino acids: CASSIGTRDYNEQFF. CDR3 DNA: TGTGCCAGTAGTATTGGGACTAGAGATTACAATGAGCAGTTCTTC.

The chain carries TRBV6-5 and TRBJ2-5; D is ambiguous. Germline CDR1 and CDR2: MNHEY and SVGAGI. CDR3 size: 15 residues. V dropped 0 bases and J dropped 4 bases, with 12 bases sitting between them. CDR3 coding DNA: TGTGCCAGCAGTTACTCGAATGCGCCCGGAGAGACCCAGTACTTC. This sequence encodes CASSYSNAPGETQYF.

V is TRBV28 and J is TRBJ1-6; 12 bases fit TRBD1. V was pared by 3 bases and J by 8 bases, with 8 bases of the junction left unmatched. CDR1 is MDHEN, CDR2 SYDVKM, per germline. The CDR3 runs to 17 residues. CDR3 amino acids: CASSFGTGGQFHSPLHF. The CDR3 DNA reads as TGTGCCAGCAGTTTCGGGACAGGGGGCCAATTCCATTCACCCCTCCACTTT.

This clone was observed a handful of times. The chain couples TRBV7-2 to TRBJ2-4; D may be TRBD1 or TRBD2 (5 bases each). This CDR3 is built from 14 residues. CDR1 and CDR2 (germline): SGHTA, FQGNSA. V lost 7 bases and J 5 bases, leaving 15 bases between the germline ends. CDR3 coding DNA: TGTGCCAGCACCTATGGGGGACCCCAAAACATTCAGTACTTC. It codes for CASTYGGPQNIQYF.

The chain employs TRBV6-5 and TRBJ1-5; D perhaps matches TRBD1 (6 bases). The V gene's germline CDR1 is MNHEY and CDR2 SVGAGI. The CDR3 is 15 amino acids. The ends were cut back, 2 bases at V and 1 base at J, with 9 bases in the middle. CDR3 coding DNA: TGTGCCAGCAGTTACCACGGGGGCAGCAATCAGCCCCAGCATTTT. This sequence encodes CASSYHGGSNQPQHF.

The DNA of the CDR3 is TGTGCCAGCAGCTCAAGGACAGGGGGGGTCGCCGGGGAGCTGTTTTTT. Its translation: CASSSRTGGVAGELFF. V is TRBV7-3 and J is TRBJ2-2, with 10 nucleotides matching TRBD1. V dropped 4 bases and J dropped 6; count of bases not matched to a gene: 8. Per the germline V gene, CDR1 is SGHTA and CDR2 is FQGTGA. This CDR3 contains 16 residues.

The genes are TRBV28 and TRBJ2-7; 7 nucleotides match TRBD2. From germline, CDR1 is MDHEN and CDR2 SYDVKM. The CDR3 covers 14 residues. The junction had 6 bases not matched to a gene; V was cut back by 5 bases and J by 2 bases. CDR3 protein: CASSILASPYEQYF. The CDR3 DNA reads as TGTGCCAGCAGTATACTAGCGTCTCCCTACGAGCAGTACTTC. The full variable domain, with the rest looked up from reference TRBV28 and TRBJ2-7, is DVKVTQSSRYLVKRTGEKVFLECVQDMDHENMFWYRQDPGLGLRLIYFSYDVKMKEKGDIPEGYSVSREKKERFSLILESASTNQTSMYLCASSILASPYEQYFGPGTRLTVT.

The chain couples TRBV10-3 to TRBJ2-5, with D possibly matching TRBD2 (5 bases). V was cut by 2 bases and J by 5 bases, with 21 bases left in between. Germline loops: CDR1 ENHRY, CDR2 SYGVKD. This CDR3 contains 17 residues. The CDR3 here is CAISENSGLAGWETQYF. The CDR3, as DNA: TGTGCCATCAGTGAGAACAGTGGTCTAGCAGGATGGGAGACCCAGTACTTC.

The gene calls are TRBV19 and TRBJ2-1, with 9 bases identical to TRBD2. The length of the CDR3 is 14 residues. The germline V gene encodes CDR1 LNHDA and CDR2 SQIVND (reference sequence). V trimming: 3 bases; J trimming: 5 bases; junction bases outside the gene matches: 2. The CDR3: CASSIVAGDNEQFF. The CDR3 nucleotides read TGTGCCAGTAGTATCGTAGCGGGGGACAATGAGCAGTTCTTC.

This clone was picked up one time. The chain carries TRBV5-1 and TRBJ1-1, with 10 nucleotides matching TRBD1. The CDR3 covers 15 residues. V dropped 0 bases and J dropped 3; count of bases not matched to a gene: 2. The germline CDR1 and CDR2 sequences are SGHRS and YFSETQ. The CDR3 loop is CASSLVGTGDTEAFF. DNA of the CDR3: TGCGCCAGCAGCTTGGTTGGGACAGGGGACACTGAAGCTTTCTTT.

The chain couples TRBV29-1 to TRBJ2-3, with D perhaps TRBD2 (6 bases). With 4 bases removed from V and 3 bases from J, the gap between germline ends came to 11 bases. Germline V gives CDR1 SQVTM, CDR2 ANQGSEA. This CDR3 is built from 13 residues. The chain's CDR3 is CSVVPGDTDTQYF. CDR3 coding DNA: TGCAGCGTTGTCCCGGGGGATACAGATACGCAGTATTTT.

In DNA, the CDR3 is TGTGCCAGCAGCTTACACAGGGAGGGTATCGATGAGCAGTACTTC. Translation: CASSLHREGIDEQYF. This rearrangement joins TRBV5-4 to TRBJ2-5; tentative D call: TRBD2 (7 bases). The germline V gene encodes CDR1 SGHNT and CDR2 YYREEE (reference sequence). This CDR3 spans 15 amino acids. V lost 2 bases and J lost 11, with 22 bases in between. The full variable domain, rest sourced from reference TRBV5-4 and TRBJ2-5, is ETGVTQSPTHLIKTRGQQVTLRCSSQSGHNTVSWYQQALGQGPQFIFQYYREEENGRGNFPPRFSGLQFPNYSSELNVNALELDDSALYLCASSLHREGIDEQYFGPGTRLLVL.

This chain uses TRBV29-1 with TRBJ2-1; 7 bases fit TRBD2. The CDR3 runs to 15 residues. The germline V gene has CDR1 SQVTM and CDR2 ANQGSEA. J was trimmed by 8 bases and V by 0 bases; bases with no gene match: 10. The CDR3 region has the DNA TGCAGCGTTGAAGATCAGAGGGGCAGCGGGGATGAGCAGTTCTTC. Its protein is CSVEDQRGSGDEQFF.

This chain uses TRBV5-1 with TRBJ2-7, with D perhaps matching TRBD2 (5 bases). Trimming left V 5 bases short and J 3 bases short, with 12 bases between. The germline V gene encodes CDR1 SGHRS and CDR2 YFSETQ. The CDR3 length is 13 residues. The CDR3 region has the DNA TGCGCCAGCAGGCTCCCGGGAAACTACGAGCAGTACTTC. This codes for CASRLPGNYEQYF.

This clone came up once. V and J are TRBV7-8 and TRBJ2-7; 11 bases are a match to TRBD2. The length of the CDR3 is 17 residues. V gave up 5 bases and J gave up 0 bases; unmatched junction bases: 9. The germline CDR1 and CDR2 sequences are SGHVS and FQNEAQ. CDR3 coding DNA: TGTGCCAGCAGCACTCACTCGGGACTAGCGGCCTCCTACGAGCAGTACTTC. Its translation is CASSTHSGLAASYEQYF.

This clone was detected only a few times. The sample holds other DNA sequences that translate to the same CDR3. J is TRBJ2-7 and V is TRBV19; a possible D gene is TRBD1 (5 bases). CDR3 size: 14 residues. V lost 1 base and J lost 3, with 10 bases in between. Germline CDR1 LNHDA, CDR2 SQIVND (reference sequence). The CDR3 coding sequence is TGTGCCAGTAGTATAGGACAGATACACTACGAGCAGTACTTC. Translation gives CASSIGQIHYEQYF.